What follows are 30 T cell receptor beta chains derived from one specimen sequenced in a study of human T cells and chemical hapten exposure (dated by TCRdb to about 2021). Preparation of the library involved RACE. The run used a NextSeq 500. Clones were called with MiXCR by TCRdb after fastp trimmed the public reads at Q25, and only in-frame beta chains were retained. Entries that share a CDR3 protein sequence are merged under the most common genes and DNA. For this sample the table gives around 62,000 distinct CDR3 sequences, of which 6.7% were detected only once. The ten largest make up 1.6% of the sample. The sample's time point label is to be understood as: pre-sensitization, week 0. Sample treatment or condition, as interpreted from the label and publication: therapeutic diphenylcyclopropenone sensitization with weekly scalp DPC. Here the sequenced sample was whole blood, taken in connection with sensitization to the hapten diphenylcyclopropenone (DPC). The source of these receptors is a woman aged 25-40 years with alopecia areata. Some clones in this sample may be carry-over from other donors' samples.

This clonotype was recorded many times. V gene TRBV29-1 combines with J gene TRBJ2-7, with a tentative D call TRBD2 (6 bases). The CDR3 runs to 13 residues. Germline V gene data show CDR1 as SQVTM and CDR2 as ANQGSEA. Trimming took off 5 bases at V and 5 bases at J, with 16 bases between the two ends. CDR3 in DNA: TGCAGCGTTACCCGAACAAGGGAGGACGAGCAGTACTTC. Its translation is CSVTRTREDEQYF.

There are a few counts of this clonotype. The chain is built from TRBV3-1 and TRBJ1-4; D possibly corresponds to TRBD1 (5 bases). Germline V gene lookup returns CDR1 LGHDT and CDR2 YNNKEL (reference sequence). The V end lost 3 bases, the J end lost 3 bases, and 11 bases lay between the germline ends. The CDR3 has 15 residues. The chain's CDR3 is CASSHLRGPNEKLFF. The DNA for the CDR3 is TGTGCCAGCAGCCACCTGCGGGGACCTAATGAAAAACTGTTTTTT.

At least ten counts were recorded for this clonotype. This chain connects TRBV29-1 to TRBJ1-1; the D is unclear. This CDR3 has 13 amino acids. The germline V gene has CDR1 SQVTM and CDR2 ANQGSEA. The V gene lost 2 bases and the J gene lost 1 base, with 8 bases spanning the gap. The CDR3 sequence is CSVEQVTNTEAFF. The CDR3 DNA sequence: TGCAGCGTTGAACAGGTTACGAACACTGAAGCTTTCTTT.

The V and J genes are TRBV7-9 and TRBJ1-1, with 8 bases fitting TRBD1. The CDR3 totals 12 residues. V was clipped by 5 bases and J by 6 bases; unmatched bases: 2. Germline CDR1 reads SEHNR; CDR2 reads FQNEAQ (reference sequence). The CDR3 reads CASSIQGAEAFF. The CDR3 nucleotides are TGTGCCAGCAGCATACAGGGGGCTGAAGCTTTCTTT.

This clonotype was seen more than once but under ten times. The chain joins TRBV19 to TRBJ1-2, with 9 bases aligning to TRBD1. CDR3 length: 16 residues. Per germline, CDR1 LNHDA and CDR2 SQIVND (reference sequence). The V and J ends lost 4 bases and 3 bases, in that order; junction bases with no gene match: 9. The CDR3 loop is CASSTRQGGLHYGYTF. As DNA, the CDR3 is TGTGCCAGTAGTACCCGACAGGGGGGTCTTCACTATGGCTACACCTTC.

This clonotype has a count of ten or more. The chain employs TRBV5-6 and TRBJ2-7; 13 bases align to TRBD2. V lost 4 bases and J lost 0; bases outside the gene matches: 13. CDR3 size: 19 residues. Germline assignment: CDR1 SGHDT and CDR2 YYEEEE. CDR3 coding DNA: TGTGCCAGCAGCAGATTAGGACTAGCGGGGGATAGAGACTCCTACGAGCAGTACTTC. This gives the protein CASSRLGLAGDRDSYEQYF.

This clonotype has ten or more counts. CDR3 region: CSASGTGGLNTEAFF. The CDR3, as DNA: TGCAGTGCTTCCGGGACAGGGGGCTTGAACACTGAAGCTTTCTTT. The chain employs TRBV20-1 and TRBJ1-1, with 12 bases that match TRBD1. The germline CDR1 and CDR2 sequences are DFQATT and SNEGSKA (reference sequence). Trimming cost V 5 bases and J 0 bases; bases outside gene matches: 4. This CDR3 region has 15 residues.

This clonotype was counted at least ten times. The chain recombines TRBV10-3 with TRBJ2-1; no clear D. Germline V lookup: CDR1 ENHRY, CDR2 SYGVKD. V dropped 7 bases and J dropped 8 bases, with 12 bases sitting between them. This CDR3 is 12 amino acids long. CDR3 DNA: TGTGCCATCACTGGGCCGGGCGATGAGCAGTTCTTC. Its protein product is CAITGPGDEQFF.

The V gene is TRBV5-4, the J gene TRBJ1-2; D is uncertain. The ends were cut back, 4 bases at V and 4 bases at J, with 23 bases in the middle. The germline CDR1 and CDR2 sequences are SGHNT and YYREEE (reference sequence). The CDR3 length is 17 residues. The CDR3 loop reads CASSDMARVNLLYGYTF. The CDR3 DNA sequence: TGTGCCAGCAGCGATATGGCGCGTGTTAATCTCCTCTATGGCTACACCTTC.

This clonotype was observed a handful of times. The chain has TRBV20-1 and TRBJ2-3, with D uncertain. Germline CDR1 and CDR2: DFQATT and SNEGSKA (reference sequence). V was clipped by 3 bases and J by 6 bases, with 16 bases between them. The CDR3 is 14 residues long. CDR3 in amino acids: CSARSPSDGDTQYF. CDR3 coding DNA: TGCAGTGCTAGGTCCCCGTCTGATGGGGATACGCAGTATTTT.

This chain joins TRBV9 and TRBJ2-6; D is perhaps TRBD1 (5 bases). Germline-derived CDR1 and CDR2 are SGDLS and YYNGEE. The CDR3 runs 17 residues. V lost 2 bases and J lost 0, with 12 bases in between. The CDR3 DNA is TGTGCCAGCAGCGTCGGAGACAGACCCTCTGGGGCCAACGTCCTGACTTTC. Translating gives CASSVGDRPSGANVLTF.

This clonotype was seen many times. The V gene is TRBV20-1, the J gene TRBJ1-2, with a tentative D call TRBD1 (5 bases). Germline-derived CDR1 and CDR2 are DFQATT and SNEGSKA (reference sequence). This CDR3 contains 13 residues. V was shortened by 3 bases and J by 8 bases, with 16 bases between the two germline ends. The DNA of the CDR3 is TGCAGTGCTAGTTGGCAGGGTAGTCGGGGCTACACCTTC. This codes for CSASWQGSRGYTF.

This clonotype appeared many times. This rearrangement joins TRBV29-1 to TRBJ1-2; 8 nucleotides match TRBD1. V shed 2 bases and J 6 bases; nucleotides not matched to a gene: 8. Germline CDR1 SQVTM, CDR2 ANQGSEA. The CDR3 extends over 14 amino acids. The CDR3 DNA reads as TGCAGCGTTGAACCTAGGACAGGGAGAGATGGCTACACCTTC. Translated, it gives CSVEPRTGRDGYTF.

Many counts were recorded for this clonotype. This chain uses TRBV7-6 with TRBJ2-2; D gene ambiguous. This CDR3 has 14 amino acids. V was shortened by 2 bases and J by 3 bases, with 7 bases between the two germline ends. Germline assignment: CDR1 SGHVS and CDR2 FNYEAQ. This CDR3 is CASSLNMYTGELFF. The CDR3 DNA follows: TGTGCCAGCAGCTTAAATATGTACACCGGGGAGCTGTTTTTT. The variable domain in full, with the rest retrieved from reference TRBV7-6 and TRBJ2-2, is GAGVSQSPRYKVTKRGQDVALRCDPISGHVSLYWYRQALGQGPEFLTYFNYEAQQDKSGLPNDRFSAERPEGSISTLTIQRTEQRDSAMYRCASSLNMYTGELFFGEGSRLTVL.

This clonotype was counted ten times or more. The CDR3 loop reads CASSFLSSRNTEAFF. As DNA, the CDR3 is TGTGCCAGCAGCTTTCTCTCCTCACGGAACACTGAAGCTTTCTTT. The chain recombines TRBV5-6 with TRBJ1-1; D remains unclear. The V and J ends lost 2 bases and 1 base respectively, with 12 bases between them. Germline V gene lookup returns CDR1 SGHDT and CDR2 YYEEEE. The CDR3 is made up of 15 amino acids.

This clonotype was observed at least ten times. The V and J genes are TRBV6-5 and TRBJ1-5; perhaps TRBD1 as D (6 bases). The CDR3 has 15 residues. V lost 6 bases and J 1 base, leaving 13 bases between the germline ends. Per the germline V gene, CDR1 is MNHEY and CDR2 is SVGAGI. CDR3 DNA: TGTGCCAGCAGGAGCGCACAGGGAAGCAATCAGCCCCAGCATTTT. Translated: CASRSAQGSNQPQHF.

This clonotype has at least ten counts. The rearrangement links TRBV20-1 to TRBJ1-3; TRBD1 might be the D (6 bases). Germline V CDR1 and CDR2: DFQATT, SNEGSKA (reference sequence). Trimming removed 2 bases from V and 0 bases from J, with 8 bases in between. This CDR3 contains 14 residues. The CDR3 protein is CSARRGVSGNTIYF. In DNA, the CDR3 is TGCAGTGCTAGAAGGGGGGTCTCTGGAAACACCATATATTTT.

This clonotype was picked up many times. DNA of the CDR3: TGTGCCAGCAGCTCAGACAGCGTCGTCGCAGATACGCAGTATTTT. Translated, it gives CASSSDSVVADTQYF. The chain employs TRBV12-3 or TRBV12-4 and TRBJ2-3; D may be TRBD1 (5 bases). The CDR3 sequence is 15 residues long. The V end lost 6 bases, the J end lost 4 bases, and 17 bases lay between the germline ends.

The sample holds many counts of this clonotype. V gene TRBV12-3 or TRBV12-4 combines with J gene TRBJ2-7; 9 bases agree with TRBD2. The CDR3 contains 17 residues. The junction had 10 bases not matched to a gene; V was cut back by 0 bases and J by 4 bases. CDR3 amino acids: CASSLALAGDPLYEQYF. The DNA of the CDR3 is TGTGCCAGCAGTTTAGCGTTAGCGGGGGATCCCCTGTACGAGCAGTACTTC.

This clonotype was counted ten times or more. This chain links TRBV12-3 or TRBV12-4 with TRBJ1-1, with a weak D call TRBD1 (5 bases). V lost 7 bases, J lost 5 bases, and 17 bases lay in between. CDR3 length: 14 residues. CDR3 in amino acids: CASKGVPGETEAFF. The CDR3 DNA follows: TGTGCCAGCAAAGGGGTCCCGGGTGAGACTGAAGCTTTCTTT.

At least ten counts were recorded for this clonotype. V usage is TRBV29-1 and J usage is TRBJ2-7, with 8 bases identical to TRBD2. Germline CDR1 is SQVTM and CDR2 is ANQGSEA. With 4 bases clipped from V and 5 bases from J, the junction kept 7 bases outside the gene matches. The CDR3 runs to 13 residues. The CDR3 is CSVGGGLGNEQYF. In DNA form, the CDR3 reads TGCAGCGTTGGCGGGGGACTAGGGAACGAGCAGTACTTC.

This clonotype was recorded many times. CDR3 loop: CASSLSGRANYGYTF. DNA of the CDR3: TGTGCCAGCAGTTTGTCAGGGAGAGCTAACTATGGCTACACCTTC. The genes are TRBV27 and TRBJ1-2; tentative D call: TRBD1 (5 bases). Germline V gives CDR1 MNHEY, CDR2 SMNVEV (reference sequence). The CDR3 loop spans 15 amino acids. The V end was cut by 3 bases, the J end by 0 bases, with 11 bases between.

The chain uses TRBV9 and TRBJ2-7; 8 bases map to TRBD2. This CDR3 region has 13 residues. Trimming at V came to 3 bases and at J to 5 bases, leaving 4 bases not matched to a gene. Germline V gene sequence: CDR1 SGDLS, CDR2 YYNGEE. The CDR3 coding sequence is TGTGCCAGCAGCGACGGGGGGGCCCACGAGCAGTACTTC. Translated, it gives CASSDGGAHEQYF.

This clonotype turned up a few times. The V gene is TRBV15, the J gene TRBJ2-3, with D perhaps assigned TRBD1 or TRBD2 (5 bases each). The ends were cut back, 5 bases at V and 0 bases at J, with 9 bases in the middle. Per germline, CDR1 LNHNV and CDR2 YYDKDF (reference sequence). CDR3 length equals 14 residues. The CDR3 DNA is TGTGCCACCAGCGCTCGGGACAGCACAGATACGCAGTATTTT. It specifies CATSARDSTDTQYF. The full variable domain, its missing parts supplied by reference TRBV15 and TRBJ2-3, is DAMVIQNPRYQVTQFGKPVTLSCSQTLNHNVMYWYQQKSSQAPKLLFHYYDKDFNNEADTPDNFQSRRPNTSFCFLDIRSPGLGDTAMYLCATSARDSTDTQYFGPGTRLTVL.

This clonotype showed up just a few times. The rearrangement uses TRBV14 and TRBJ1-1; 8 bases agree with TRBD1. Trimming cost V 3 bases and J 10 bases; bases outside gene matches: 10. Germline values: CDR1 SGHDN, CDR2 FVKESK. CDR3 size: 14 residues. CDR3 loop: CASSQNLRGRGAFF. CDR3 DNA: TGTGCCAGCAGCCAGAATCTCAGGGGGCGAGGAGCTTTCTTT.

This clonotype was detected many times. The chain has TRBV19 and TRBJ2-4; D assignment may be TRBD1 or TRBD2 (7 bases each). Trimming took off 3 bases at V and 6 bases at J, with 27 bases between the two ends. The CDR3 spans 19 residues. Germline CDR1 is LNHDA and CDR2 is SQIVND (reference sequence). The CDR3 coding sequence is TGTGCCAGTAGTATGTTTCTAGCGGTCCAGCGAGGGGGCCTAAACATTCAGTACTTC. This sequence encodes CASSMFLAVQRGGLNIQYF.

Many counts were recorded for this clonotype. The CDR3 DNA reads as TGTGCCAGCAGTTCGGGACTAAAGTATAGAGATACGCAGTATTTT. Protein product: CASSSGLKYRDTQYF. The chain employs TRBV12-3 or TRBV12-4 and TRBJ2-3; 7 bases are shared with TRBD2. This CDR3 comprises 15 residues. J was trimmed by 5 bases and V by 4 bases; bases with no gene match: 9.

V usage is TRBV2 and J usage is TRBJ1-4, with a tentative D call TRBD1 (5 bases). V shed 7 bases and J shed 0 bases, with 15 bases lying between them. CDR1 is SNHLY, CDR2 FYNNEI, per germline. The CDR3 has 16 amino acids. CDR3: CASTLEGATTNEKLFF. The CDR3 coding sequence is TGTGCCAGCACCCTAGAAGGGGCCACAACTAATGAAAAACTGTTTTTT.

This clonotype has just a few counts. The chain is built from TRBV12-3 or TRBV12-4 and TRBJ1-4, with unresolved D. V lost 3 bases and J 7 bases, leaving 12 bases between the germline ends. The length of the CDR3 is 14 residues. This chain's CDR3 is CASSFMRVGEKLFF. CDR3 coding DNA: TGTGCCAGCAGTTTCATGAGGGTCGGTGAAAAACTGTTTTTT.

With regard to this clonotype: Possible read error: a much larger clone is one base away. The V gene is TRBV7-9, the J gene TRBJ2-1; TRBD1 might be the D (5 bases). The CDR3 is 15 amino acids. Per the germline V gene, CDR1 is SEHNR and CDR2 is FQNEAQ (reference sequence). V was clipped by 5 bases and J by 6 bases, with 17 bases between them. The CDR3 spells CASSQGHSNRNEQFF. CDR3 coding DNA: TGTGCCAGCAGCCAAGGACACTCCAACCGCAATGAGCAGTTCTTC.